Listed below are T cell receptor beta chains from one sample, sequenced in a study of shared clonotypes between healthy human individuals. Clones were sequenced by immunoSEQ multiplex PCR, and TCRdb holds only the in-frame ones, with some missing. This repertoire shows roughly 2.4 million clones, about 94% found once; its top ten account for around 0.13%. The sequencing sample was made of naive CD4+ T cells sorted from blood. Receptor source: a man aged 18-30 years in good health. Both conserved end residues are part of each CDR3. D genes are given only for firm matches. Not all rows give a size; the values are once, few, many and, for expanded clones, a class.

>NA|NA|TRBJ2-6|TRBV2
TGTGCCAGCAGTGAGTCCGTATTCCCTGGGGCCAACGTCCTGACTTTC
CASSESVFPGANVLTF
>TRBD2|NA|TRBJ2-2|TRBV7-9
TGTGCCAGCAGCTTCCCTCCGGGAGGGGCGGGCACCGGGGAGCTGTTTTTT
CASSFPPGGAGTGELFF
>NA|NA|TRBJ1-5|TRBV9
TGTGCCAGCAGCGTAGGGGGGCAAAAGCCCCAGCATTTT
CASSVGGQKPQHF
>TRBD2|NA|TRBJ2-2|TRBV7-9
TGTGCCAGCACCGGGACTAGCGGGAGTTCCGGGGAGCTGTTTTTT
CASTGTSGSSGELFF
>NA|NA|TRBJ2-7|TRBV6-5
TGTGCCAGCAGTACAGGGTTTTTCTCCCTCGAGCAGTACTTC
CASSTGFFSLEQYF
>NA|NA|TRBJ1-1|TRBV6-5
TGTGCCAGCAGCAGGGATGGGGGCACTGAAGCTTTCTTT
CASSRDGGTEAFF
>NA|NA|TRBJ2-1|TRBV5-1
TGCGCCAGCAGCTTGGTGGTGGCCGCCCTGAACAATGAGCAGTTCTTC
CASSLVVAALNNEQFF
>NA|NA|TRBJ2-7|TRBV28
TGTGCCAGCAGTTCCAAATACGAGCAGTACTTC
CASSSKYEQYF
>NA|NA|TRBJ2-3|TRBV2
TGTGCCAGCAGTGAAATTATAACTTCAGATACGCAGTATTTT
CASSEIITSDTQYF
>NA|NA|TRBJ1-1|TRBV6-1
TGTGCCAGCAGAAGAAGGAACTTGAACCCTGAAGCTTTCTTT
CASRRRNLNPEAFF
>TRBD1|NA|TRBJ1-2|TRBV2
TGTGCCAGCAGTGAATGGGGACAGGGTCGAGGCTACACCTTC
CASSEWGQGRGYTF
>NA|NA|TRBJ2-7|TRBV18
TGTGCCAGCTCAGCGGGACCCAGCTCCTACGAGCAGTACTTC
CASSAGPSSYEQYF
>NA|NA|TRBJ2-1|TRBV30
TGTGCCTGGAATTTTGGGAACTTAGGTCTCGATGAGCAGTTCTTC
CAWNFGNLGLDEQFF
>TRBD2|NA|TRBJ2-1|TRBV4-2
TGTGCCAGCAGCCACCCTAGCGGGGGAATCTACAATGAGCAGTTCTTC
CASSHPSGGIYNEQFF
>NA|once|TRBJ2-3|TRBV20-1
TGCAGTGCCTCTTCGTTGGATACGCAGTATTTT
CSASSLDTQYF
>NA|NA|TRBJ2-1|TRBV10-3
TGTGCCATCAGTGTAACACAGGGCTTCAGAGAATTCCCCGTTAATGAGCAGTTCTTC
CAISVTQGFREFPVNEQFF
>NA|NA|TRBJ1-3|TRBV6-5
TGTGCCAGTCAGGGCCGGAGGATCTTTGGAAACACCATATATTTT
CASQGRRIFGNTIYF
>TRBD1|NA|TRBJ2-4|TRBV18
TGTGCCAGCTCACCCCGGACAGGGGAGGGGAACATTCAGTACTTC
CASSPRTGEGNIQYF
>NA|NA|TRBJ2-1|TRBV4-3
TGCGCCAGCAGCCAAGAAAGGAGTAAGGATGAGCAGTTCTTC
CASSQERSKDEQFF
>NA|NA|TRBJ1-3|TRBV19
TGTGCCAGTAAAGGCCTCTCTGGAAACACCATATATTTT
CASKGLSGNTIYF
>NA|NA|TRBJ1-1|TRBV5-4
TGTGCCAGCAGCACAGGACAGTCGTCCACTGAAGCTTTCTTT
CASSTGQSSTEAFF
>NA|NA|TRBJ2-7|TRBV27
TGTGCCAGCAGTTTAGGGGGGACAGCGTTCTACGAGCAGTACTTC
CASSLGGTAFYEQYF
>NA|NA|TRBJ1-2|TRBV30
TGTGCCTGGACCCACAAAGGTACCTATGGCTACACCTTC
CAWTHKGTYGYTF
>NA|NA|TRBJ2-3|TRBV7-9
TGTGCCAGCATCAGATTGGGGGTCAGCACAGATACGCAGTATTTT
CASIRLGVSTDTQYF
>NA|NA|TRBJ1-5|TRBV27
TGTGCCAGCAGTTTATTCGGGGGGGCAGCCCAGCATTTT
CASSLFGGAAQHF
>TRBD1|NA|TRBJ1-5|TRBV5-1
TGCGCCAGCAGCGCGGGACAGGGCGGACATCAGCCCCAGCATTTT
CASSAGQGGHQPQHF
>NA|NA|TRBJ1-5|TRBV5-5
TGTGCCAGCAGCCGAGTGGGGAGCAATCAGCCCCAGCATTTT
CASSRVGSNQPQHF
>NA|NA|TRBJ2-5|TRBV18
TGTGCCAGCTCACCGCCGGGAGAGACCCAGTACTTC
CASSPPGETQYF
>NA|NA|TRBJ1-1|TRBV14
TGTGCCAGCAGCCAAGATTGGGGTGGTTGGACTGAAGCTTTCTTT
CASSQDWGGWTEAFF
>TRBD2|NA|TRBJ2-1|TRBV5-1
TGCGCCAGCAGCTTGGCTAAAACTAGCGGGAGCTACAATGAGCAGTTCTTC
CASSLAKTSGSYNEQFF
>NA|NA|TRBJ2-5|TRBV2
TGTGCCAGCAGAAGAGGAGCGGTCCCCCAAGAGACCCAGTACTTC
CASRRGAVPQETQYF
>TRBD1|NA|TRBJ1-2|TRBV18
TGTGCCAGCTCACCGGGACAGGAATTCTATGGCTACACCTTC
CASSPGQEFYGYTF
>NA|NA|TRBJ2-3|TRBV11-2
TGTGCCAGCAGCTTAGCTTGGCAACCTTCGACAGATACGCAGTATTTT
CASSLAWQPSTDTQYF
>NA|once|TRBJ1-3|TRBV7-7
TGTGCTAGCAGCCCCGGCACTAGCTCTGGAAACACCATATATTTT
CASSPGTSSGNTIYF
>NA|NA|TRBJ2-3|TRBV5-1
TGCGCCAGTCAGGACGCCACAGATACGCAGTATTTT
CASQDATDTQYF
>TRBD2|NA|TRBJ2-5|TRBV10-3
TGTGCCATCAGTGAGTCGACTCAGTGGGTAGCGGGGGGCCAAGAGACCCAGTACTTC
CAISESTQWVAGGQETQYF
>NA|NA|TRBJ2-7|TRBV6-6
TGTGCCAGCAGGCCGAGCCCACCCTACGAGCAGTACTTC
CASRPSPPYEQYF
>NA|NA|TRBJ1-2|TRBV28
TGTGCCAGTATACTCGGGGGTGGATATGGCTACACCTTC
CASILGGGYGYTF
>NA|NA|TRBJ2-2|TRBV5-6
TGTGCCAGCAGCTTGGTTGCGGTGCGCACCGGGGAGCTGTTTTTT
CASSLVAVRTGELFF
>NA|NA|TRBJ1-6|TRBV6-1
TGTGCCAGCAGACAGGGAGAAAAGAATTCACCCCTCCACTTT
CASRQGEKNSPLHF
>NA|once|TRBJ2-5|TRBV6-5
TGTGCCAGCAGTTACCATGACAGAGGGGAGACCCAGTACTTC
CASSYHDRGETQYF
>NA|NA|TRBJ1-2|TRBV5-6
TGTGCCAGCAGCTTGGCCGGGGGAGACGGCTACACCTTC
CASSLAGGDGYTF
>NA|NA|TRBJ2-3|TRBV30
TGTGCCTGGACGGCGGGCACAGATACGCAGTATTTT
CAWTAGTDTQYF